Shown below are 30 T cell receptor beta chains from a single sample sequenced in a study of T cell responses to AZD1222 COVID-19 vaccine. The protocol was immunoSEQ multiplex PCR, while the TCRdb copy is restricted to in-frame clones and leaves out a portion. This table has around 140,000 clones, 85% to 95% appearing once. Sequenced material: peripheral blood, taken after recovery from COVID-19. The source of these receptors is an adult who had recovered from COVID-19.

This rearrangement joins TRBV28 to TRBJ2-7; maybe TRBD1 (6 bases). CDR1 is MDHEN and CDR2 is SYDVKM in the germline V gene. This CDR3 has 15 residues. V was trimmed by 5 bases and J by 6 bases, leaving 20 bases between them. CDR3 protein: CASSLTSTGMGEQYF. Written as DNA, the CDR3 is TGTGCCAGCAGTCTGACCAGCACAGGGATGGGCGAGCAGTACTTC.

In nucleotides, the CDR3 is TGTGCCTGGAGTGCCGGGACAGGGCGCTTCCAGCCCCAGCATTTT. As protein: CAWSAGTGRFQPQHF. The chain combines TRBV30 with TRBJ1-5, with TRBD1 matching over 9 bases. From germline, CDR1 is GTSNPN and CDR2 SVGIG (reference sequence). This CDR3 has 15 residues. V lost 1 base, J lost 7 bases, and 8 bases stayed unmatched.

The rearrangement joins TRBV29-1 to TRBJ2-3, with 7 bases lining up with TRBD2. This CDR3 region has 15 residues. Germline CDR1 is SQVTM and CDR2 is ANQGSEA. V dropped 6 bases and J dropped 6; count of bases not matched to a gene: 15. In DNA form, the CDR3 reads TGCAGCGTCGAACCGGAGGCGGGGGTGGTTGATACGCAGTATTTT. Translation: CSVEPEAGVVDTQYF.

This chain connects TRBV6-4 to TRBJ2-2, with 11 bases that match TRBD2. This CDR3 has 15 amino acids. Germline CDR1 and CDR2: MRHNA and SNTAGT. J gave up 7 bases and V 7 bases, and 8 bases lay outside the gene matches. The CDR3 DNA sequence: TGTGCCAGCACGGCACTAGCGGGAGTCGGCGGGGAGCTGTTTTTT. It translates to CASTALAGVGGELFF.

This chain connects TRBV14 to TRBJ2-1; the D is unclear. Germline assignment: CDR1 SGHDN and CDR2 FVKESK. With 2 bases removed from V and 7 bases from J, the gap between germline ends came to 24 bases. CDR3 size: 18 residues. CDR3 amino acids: CASSQTPFEMRMANEQFF. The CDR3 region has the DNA TGTGCCAGCAGCCAAACACCCTTTGAAATGCGGATGGCTAATGAGCAGTTCTTC.

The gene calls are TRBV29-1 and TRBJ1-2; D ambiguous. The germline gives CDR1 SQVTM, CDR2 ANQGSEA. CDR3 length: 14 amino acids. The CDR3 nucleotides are TGCACCCCAGGACCAGTCCCACTTAGGAGCGGCTACACCTTC. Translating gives CTPGPVPLRSGYTF. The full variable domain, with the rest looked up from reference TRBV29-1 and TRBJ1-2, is SAVISQKPSRDICQRGTSLTIQCQVDSQVTMMFWYRQQPGQSLTLIATANQGSEATYESGFVIDKFPISRPNLTFSTLTVSNMSPEDSSIYLCTPGPVPLRSGYTFGSGTRLTVV.

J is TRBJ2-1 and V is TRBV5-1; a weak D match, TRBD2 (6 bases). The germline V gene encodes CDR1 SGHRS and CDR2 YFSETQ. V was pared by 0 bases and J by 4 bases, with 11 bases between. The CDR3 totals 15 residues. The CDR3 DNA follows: TGCGCCAGCAGCTTGGAGGGGCGGGGTTACAATGAGCAGTTCTTC. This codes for CASSLEGRGYNEQFF.

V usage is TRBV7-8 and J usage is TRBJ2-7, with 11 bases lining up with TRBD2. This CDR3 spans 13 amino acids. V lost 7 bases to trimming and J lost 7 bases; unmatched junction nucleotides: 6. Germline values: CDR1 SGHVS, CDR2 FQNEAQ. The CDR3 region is CASILAGGGEQYF. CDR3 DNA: TGTGCCAGCATCCTAGCGGGAGGAGGTGAGCAGTACTTC.

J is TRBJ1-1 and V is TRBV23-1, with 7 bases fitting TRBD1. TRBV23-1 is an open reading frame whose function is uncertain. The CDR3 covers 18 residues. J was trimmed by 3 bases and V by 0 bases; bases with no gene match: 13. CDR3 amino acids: CASSQSGQEPRSDTEAFF. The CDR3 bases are TGCGCCAGCAGTCAATCAGGACAGGAACCCCGGTCGGACACTGAAGCTTTCTTT.

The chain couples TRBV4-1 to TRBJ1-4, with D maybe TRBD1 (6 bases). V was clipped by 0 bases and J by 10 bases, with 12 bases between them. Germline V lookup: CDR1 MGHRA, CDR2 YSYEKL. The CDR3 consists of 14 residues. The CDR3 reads CASSQEGGEVKLFF. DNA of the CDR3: TGCGCCAGCAGCCAAGAAGGGGGAGAAGTAAAACTGTTTTTT.

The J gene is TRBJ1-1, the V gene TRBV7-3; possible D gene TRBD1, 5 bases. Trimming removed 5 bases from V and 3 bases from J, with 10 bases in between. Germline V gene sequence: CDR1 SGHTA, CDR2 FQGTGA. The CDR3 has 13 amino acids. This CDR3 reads CASSVQGDTEAFF. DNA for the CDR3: TGTGCCAGCAGCGTCCAGGGAGACACTGAAGCTTTCTTT.

In DNA form, the CDR3 reads TGTGCCAGCAGTTGGACAGAAGGAAACACCATATATTTT. This encodes CASSWTEGNTIYF. The chain has TRBV2 and TRBJ1-3, with TRBD1 as a possible D gene (6 bases). CDR1 is SNHLY and CDR2 is FYNNEI in the germline V gene. V was pared by 5 bases and J by 4 bases, with 9 bases between. The CDR3 has 13 residues.

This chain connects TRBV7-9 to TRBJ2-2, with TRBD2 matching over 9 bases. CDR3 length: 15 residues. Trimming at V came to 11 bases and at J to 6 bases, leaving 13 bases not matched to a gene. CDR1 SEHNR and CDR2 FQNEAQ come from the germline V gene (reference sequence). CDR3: CAGGLPGLASGELFF. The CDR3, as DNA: TGTGCCGGGGGACTTCCGGGACTAGCTTCCGGGGAGCTGTTTTTT.

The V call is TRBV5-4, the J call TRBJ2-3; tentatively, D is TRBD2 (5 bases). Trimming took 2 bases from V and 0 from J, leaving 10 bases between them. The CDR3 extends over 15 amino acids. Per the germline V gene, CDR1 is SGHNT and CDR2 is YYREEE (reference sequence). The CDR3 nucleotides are TGTGCCAGCAGCTTAGGGAGTCGGAGCACAGATACGCAGTATTTT. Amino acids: CASSLGSRSTDTQYF.

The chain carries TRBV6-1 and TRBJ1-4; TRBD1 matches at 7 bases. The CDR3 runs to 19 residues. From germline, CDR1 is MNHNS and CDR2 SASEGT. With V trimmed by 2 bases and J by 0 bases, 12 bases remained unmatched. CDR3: CASSENTGDSAATNEKLFF. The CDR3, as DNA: TGTGCCAGCAGTGAAAATACAGGGGACTCCGCTGCAACTAATGAAAAACTGTTTTTT.

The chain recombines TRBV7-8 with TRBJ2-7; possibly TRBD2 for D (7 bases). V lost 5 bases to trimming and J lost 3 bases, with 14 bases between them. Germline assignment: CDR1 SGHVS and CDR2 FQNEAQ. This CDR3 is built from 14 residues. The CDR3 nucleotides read TGTGCCAGCAGCCTACAGGGAGGGGGCTACGAGCAGTACTTC. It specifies CASSLQGGGYEQYF.

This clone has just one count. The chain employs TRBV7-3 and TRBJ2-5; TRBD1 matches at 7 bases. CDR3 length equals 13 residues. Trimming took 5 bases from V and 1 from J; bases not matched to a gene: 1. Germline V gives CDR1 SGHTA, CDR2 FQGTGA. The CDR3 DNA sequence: TGTGCCAGCAGCCGGGACAGCCAAGAGACCCAGTACTTC. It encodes CASSRDSQETQYF.

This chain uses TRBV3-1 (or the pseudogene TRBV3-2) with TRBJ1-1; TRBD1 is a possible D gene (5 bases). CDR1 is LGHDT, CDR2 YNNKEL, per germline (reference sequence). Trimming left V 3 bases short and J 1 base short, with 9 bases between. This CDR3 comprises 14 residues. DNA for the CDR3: TGTGCCAGCAGCCAGGGACGGGAGAACACTGAAGCTTTCTTT. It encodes CASSQGRENTEAFF.

For the CDR3, the DNA is TGTGCCAGCAGTTTAATTTACAGGGATAATGGCTACACCTTC. It codes for CASSLIYRDNGYTF. V usage is TRBV27 and J usage is TRBJ1-2; D perhaps matches TRBD1 (6 bases). Trimming took 2 bases from V and 6 from J, leaving 13 bases between them. CDR3 length: 14 amino acids. Looked up from germline, CDR1 is MNHEY and CDR2 is SMNVEV (reference sequence).

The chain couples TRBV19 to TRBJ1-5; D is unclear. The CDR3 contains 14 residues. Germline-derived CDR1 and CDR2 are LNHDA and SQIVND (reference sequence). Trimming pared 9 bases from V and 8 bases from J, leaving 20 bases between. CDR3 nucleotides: TGTGCCAGCGAGCCTATCGACCGGTTGGAGCCCCAGCATTTT. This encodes CASEPIDRLEPQHF.

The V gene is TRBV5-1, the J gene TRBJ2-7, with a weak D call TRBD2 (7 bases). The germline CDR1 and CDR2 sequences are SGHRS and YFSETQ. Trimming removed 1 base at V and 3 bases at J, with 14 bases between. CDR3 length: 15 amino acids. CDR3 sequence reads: CASSLPREGDYEQYF. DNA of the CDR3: TGCGCCAGCAGCTTGCCGAGGGAGGGGGACTACGAGCAGTACTTC.

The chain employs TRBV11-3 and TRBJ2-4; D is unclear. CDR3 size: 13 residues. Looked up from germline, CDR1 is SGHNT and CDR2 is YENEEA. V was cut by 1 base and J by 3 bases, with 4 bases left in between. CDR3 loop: CASSLGGKNIQYF. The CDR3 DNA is TGTGCCAGCAGCTTAGGTGGCAAAAACATTCAGTACTTC.

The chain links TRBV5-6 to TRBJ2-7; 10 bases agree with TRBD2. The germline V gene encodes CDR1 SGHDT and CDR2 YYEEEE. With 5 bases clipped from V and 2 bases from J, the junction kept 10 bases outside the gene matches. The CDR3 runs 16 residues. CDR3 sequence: CASRPNGLAGAYEQYF. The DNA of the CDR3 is TGTGCCAGCAGACCGAACGGCCTAGCGGGAGCCTACGAGCAGTACTTC.

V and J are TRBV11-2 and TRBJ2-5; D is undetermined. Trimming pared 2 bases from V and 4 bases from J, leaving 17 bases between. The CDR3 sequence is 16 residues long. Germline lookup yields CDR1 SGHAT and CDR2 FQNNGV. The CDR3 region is CASSLSRWMGTETQYF. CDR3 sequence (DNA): TGTGCCAGCAGCTTATCCCGGTGGATGGGAACAGAGACCCAGTACTTC.

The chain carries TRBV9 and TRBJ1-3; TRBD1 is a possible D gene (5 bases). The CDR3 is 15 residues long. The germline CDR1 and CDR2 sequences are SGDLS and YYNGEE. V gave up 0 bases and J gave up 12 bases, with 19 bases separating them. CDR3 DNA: TGTGCCAGCAGCGTAGAGGCAGGGTCCCGCCCCGACATATATTTT. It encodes CASSVEAGSRPDIYF.

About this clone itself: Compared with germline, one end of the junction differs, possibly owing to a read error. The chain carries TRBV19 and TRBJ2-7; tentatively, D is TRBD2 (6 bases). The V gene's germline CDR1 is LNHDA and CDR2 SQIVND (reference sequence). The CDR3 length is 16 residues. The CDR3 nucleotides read TGTGCCAGCAGTATTAGGGCTGTCGGAGGGAGATACGAGCAGTACTTC. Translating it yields CASSIRAVGGRYEQYF.

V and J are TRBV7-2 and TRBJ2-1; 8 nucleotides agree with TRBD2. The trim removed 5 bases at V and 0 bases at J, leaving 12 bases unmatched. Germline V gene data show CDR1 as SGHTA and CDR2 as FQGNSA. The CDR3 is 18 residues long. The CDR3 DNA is TGTGCCAGCAGCACCCCGTCGAGGAGCGGGAGCTCCTACAATGAGCAGTTCTTC. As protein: CASSTPSRSGSSYNEQFF.

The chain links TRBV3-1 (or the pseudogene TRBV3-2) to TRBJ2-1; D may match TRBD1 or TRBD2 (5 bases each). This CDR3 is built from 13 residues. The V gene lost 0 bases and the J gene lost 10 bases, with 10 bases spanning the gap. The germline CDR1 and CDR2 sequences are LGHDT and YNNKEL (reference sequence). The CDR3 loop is CASSQDHGTEQFF. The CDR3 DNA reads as TGTGCCAGCAGCCAAGATCATGGGACCGAGCAGTTCTTC.

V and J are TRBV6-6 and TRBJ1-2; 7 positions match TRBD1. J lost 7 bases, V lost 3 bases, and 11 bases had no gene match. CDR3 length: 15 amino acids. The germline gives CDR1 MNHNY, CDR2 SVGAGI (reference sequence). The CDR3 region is CASSYDRQGHPGYTF. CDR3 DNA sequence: TGTGCCAGCAGTTATGATCGACAGGGCCATCCTGGCTACACCTTC.

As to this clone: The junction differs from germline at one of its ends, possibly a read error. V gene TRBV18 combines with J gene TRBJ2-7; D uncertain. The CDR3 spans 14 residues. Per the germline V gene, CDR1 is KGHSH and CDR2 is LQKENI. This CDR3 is CASSPPGGSSEQYF. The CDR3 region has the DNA TGTGCCAGCTCACCACCCGGCGGTTCCTCCGAGCAGTACTTC.